Given below is one T cell receptor beta chain in context. Clones were read by immunoSEQ multiplex PCR, and TCRdb kept only the in-frame ones, dropping some. The sample records about 89,000 clones, 86% being singletons. These data originate in a study of control samples from healthy donors and cancer patients. Looked up from germline, CDR1 is WSHSY and CDR2 is SAAADI. CDR3 length: 16 residues. V lost 0 bases to trimming and J lost 2 bases, with 11 bases between them. The TCR was taken from a man under 40 in good health. This chain connects TRBV10-2 to TRBJ1-5; maybe TRBD1 (5 bases). The material sequenced was blood. CDR3 bases: TGCGCCAGCAGTGAGTCTGAGACGGGGGGCAATCAGCCCCAGCATTTT. Protein product: CASSESETGGNQPQHF.